This T cell receptor beta chain was sequenced during a study of CD8 T cells in ankylosing spondylitis. Study results and limitations: Earlier work had already found some motif variants in reactive arthritis synovial fluid and blood. A motif of roughly 8 highly homologous TCR beta variants was seen as apparently characteristic of ankylosing spondylitis blood.

This clonotype was recorded a few times. Its antigen is unknown. TCRdb passed the 5' RACE reads through MiXCR, listing each CDR3 protein once. Among about 210,000 distinct CDR3 sequences listed, 7% to 8% were seen once. CDR3 length: 16 residues. Germline V gene data show CDR1 as MNHEY and CDR2 as SMNVEV (reference sequence). Deletions cut 5 bases from V and 2 bases from J, with 19 bases between. The specimen sequenced was blood, either unsorted or a sorted T cell fraction (not recorded which). The V and J genes are TRBV27 and TRBJ2-7, with D tentatively TRBD2 (5 bases). The receptor was derived from a male donor with ankylosing spondylitis. CDR3 nucleotides: TGTGCCAGCAGTACTAGAAGTTTAGCGCCTACCTACGAGCAGTACTTC. It is translated as CASSTRSLAPTYEQYF.